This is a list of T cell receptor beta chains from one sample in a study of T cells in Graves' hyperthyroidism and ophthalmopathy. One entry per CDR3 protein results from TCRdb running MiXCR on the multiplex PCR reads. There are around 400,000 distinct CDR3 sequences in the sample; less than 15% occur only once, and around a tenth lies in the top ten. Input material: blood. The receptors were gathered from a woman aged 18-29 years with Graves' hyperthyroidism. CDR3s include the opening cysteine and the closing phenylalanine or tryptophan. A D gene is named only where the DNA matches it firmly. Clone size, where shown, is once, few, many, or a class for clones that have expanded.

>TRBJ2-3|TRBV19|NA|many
TGTGCCAGTAGTATCCTGTTTACAGCAGATACGCAGTATTTT
CASSILFTADTQYF
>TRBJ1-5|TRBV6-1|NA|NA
TGTGCCAGCAGTCAAGAAGGTGCCTCAAATCAGCCCCAGCATTTT
CASSQEGASNQPQHF
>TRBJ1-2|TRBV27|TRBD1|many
TGTGCCAGCAGTTCAGCCTGGACAGGGTACTATGGCTACACCTTC
CASSSAWTGYYGYTF
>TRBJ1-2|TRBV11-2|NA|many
TGTGCCAGCAGCACCTTGGGGGCTAACTATGGCTACACCTTC
CASSTLGANYGYTF
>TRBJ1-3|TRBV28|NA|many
TGTGGGAGCAGGGGCGTCTCTGGAAACACCATATATTTT
CGSRGVSGNTIYF
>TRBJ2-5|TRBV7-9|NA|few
TGTGCCAGCAGCCTAGGAGGGACCCAGAGGGACCAGTACTTC
CASSLGGTQRDQYF
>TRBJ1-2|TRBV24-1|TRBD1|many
TGTGCCACCAGTGAAAGTGGACAGGTCGATGGCTACACCTTC
CATSESGQVDGYTF
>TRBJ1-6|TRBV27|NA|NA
TGTGCCAGCCGCCTGGGACCGAAGGGTTCACCCCTCCACTTT
CASRLGPKGSPLHF
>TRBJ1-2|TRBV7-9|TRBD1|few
TGTGCCAGCAGCTTAGCTTTGGACAGGGAAAGAAATGATGGCTACACCTTC
CASSLALDRERNDGYTF
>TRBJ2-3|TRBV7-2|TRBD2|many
TGTGCCAGCAGCCCAGTAGCGGGAGGGACCACAGATACGCAGTATTTT
CASSPVAGGTTDTQYF
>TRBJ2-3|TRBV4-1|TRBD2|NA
TGCGCCAGCAGCCCAAGGAGCGGGGGCACTAGCACAGATACGCAGTATTTT
CASSPRSGGTSTDTQYF
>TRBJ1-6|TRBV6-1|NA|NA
TGTGCCAGCAGTGGGTGGACAGTGAATAATTCACCCCTCCACTTT
CASSGWTVNNSPLHF
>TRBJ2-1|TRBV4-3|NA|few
TGCGCCAGCAGCCAGTACGCCAATTCGGGACTTTACAATGAGCAGTTCTTC
CASSQYANSGLYNEQFF
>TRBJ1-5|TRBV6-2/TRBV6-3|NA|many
TGTGCCAGCAGCCCCCGTGGGGGACTAAATCAGCCCCAGCATTTT
CASSPRGGLNQPQHF
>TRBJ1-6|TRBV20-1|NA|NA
TGCAGTGCTAGAGATGGTATTGCTACCTATAATTCACCCCTCCACTTT
CSARDGIATYNSPLHF
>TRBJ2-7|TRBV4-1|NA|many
TGCGCCAGCAGCCCATTAAGGACTACTAAATCCTACGAGCAGTACTTC
CASSPLRTTKSYEQYF
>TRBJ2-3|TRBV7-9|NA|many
TGTGCCAGCAATCTACTGGGAACGGGCACAGATACGCAGTATTTT
CASNLLGTGTDTQYF
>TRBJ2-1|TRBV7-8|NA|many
TGTGCCAGCAGCCCTGTTCCGCGGGTAACCTACAATGAGCAGTTCTTC
CASSPVPRVTYNEQFF
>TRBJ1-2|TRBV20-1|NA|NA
TGCAGTGCTAGGTCTGGGGATGGCTATGGCTACACCTTC
CSARSGDGYGYTF
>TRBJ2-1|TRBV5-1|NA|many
TGCGCCAGCAGCCCCCGCCCCAGGGATGAGCAGTTCTTC
CASSPRPRDEQFF
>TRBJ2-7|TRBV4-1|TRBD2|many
TGCGCCAGCAGCCAAGTTAGTGCGGGGGGCGGGATCTACGAGCAGTACTTC
CASSQVSAGGGIYEQYF
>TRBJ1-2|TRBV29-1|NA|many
TGCAGCGTTGAGGACTTTAGTCCCTATGGCTACACCTTC
CSVEDFSPYGYTF
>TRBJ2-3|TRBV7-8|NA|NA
TGTGCCAGCAGCTTAGGGGGGCACCCAGCGGATACGCAGTATTTT
CASSLGGHPADTQYF
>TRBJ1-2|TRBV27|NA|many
TGTGCCAGCAGTTCCGACAGGCGCTATGGCTACACCTTC
CASSSDRRYGYTF
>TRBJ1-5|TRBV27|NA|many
TGTGCCAGCAGTTCCCTTACAGGGTTGAATCAGCCCCAGCATTTT
CASSSLTGLNQPQHF
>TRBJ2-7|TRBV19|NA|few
TGTGCCAGTAGTATAGTCGGGGCCGGTGGCGAGCAGTACTTC
CASSIVGAGGEQYF
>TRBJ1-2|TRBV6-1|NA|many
TGTGCCAGCAGTCTCGATCAGGGCTCGAGGGATGGCTACACCTTC
CASSLDQGSRDGYTF
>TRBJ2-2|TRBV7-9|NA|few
TGTGCCAGCAGCTTATCGTGGGCCGGGGAGCTGTTTTTT
CASSLSWAGELFF
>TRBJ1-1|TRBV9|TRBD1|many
TGTGCCAGCAGTGTAACAGGGGGCACTGAAGCTTTCTTT
CASSVTGGTEAFF
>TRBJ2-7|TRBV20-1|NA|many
TGCAGTGCTAGAGTAAGAGCGGCCTCCTACGAGCAGTACTTC
CSARVRAASYEQYF
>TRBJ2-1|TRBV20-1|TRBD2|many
TGCAGTGCGTTTCCTGCCTGGCGGGGGACCTACAATGAGCAGTTCTTC
CSAFPAWRGTYNEQFF
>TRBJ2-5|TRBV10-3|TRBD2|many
TGTGCCATCAGTGAGCCGATACGCGGGGGAAGTATGCAGACCCAGTACTTC
CAISEPIRGGSMQTQYF
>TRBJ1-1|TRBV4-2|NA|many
TGTGCCAGCAGCCACACCATGCCTGACGGGAGAGCTTTCTTT
CASSHTMPDGRAFF
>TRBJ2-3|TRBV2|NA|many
TGTGCCAGCAGTGAAGTAAGCCTAGAGCTATTCACAGATGCGCAGTATTTT
CASSEVSLELFTDAQYF
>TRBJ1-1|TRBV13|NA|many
TGTGCCAGCAGCCCCAAGTCCGGACCTTTTGGAGCTTTCTTT
CASSPKSGPFGAFF
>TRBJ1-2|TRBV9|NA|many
TGTGCCAGCAGCGTAGGACTAGGGGACTATGGCTACACCTTC
CASSVGLGDYGYTF
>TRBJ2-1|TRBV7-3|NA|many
TGTGCCAGCAGCCCTCGACGGGACTCCTACAATGAGCAGTTCTTC
CASSPRRDSYNEQFF
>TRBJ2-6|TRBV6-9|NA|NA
TGTGCCAGCAGTTACTGGACGCCGAGCTCTGGGGCCAACGTCCTGACTTTC
CASSYWTPSSGANVLTF
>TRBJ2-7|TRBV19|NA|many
TGTGCCAGTAGTCCAGCGGAAAAGTACGAGCAGTACTTC
CASSPAEKYEQYF
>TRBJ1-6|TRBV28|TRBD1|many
TGTGCCAGCAGTTTAAGCGGGACAGGGAATTCACCCCTCCACTTT
CASSLSGTGNSPLHF
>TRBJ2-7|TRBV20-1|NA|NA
TGCAGTGCTAGATATCCCCAAGGAGGGCCCGAGCAGTACTTC
CSARYPQGGPEQYF
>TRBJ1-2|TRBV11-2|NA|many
TGTGCCAGCAGCTCAGCTACCACAGGGTTTGATGGCTACACCTTC
CASSSATTGFDGYTF
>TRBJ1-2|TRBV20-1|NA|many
TGCAGTGCGCCGGGGCTCGAGTATGGCTACACCTTC
CSAPGLEYGYTF
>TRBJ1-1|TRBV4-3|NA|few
TGCGCCAGCAGCCCACAACAGGCCTCCACTGAAGCTTTCTTT
CASSPQQASTEAFF
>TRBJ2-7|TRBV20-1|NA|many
TGCAGTGTCACACTCCTAAGCTCCTACGAGCAGTACTTC
CSVTLLSSYEQYF
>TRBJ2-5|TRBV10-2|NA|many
TGCGCCAGCAGTGAAGAGGGGCCTACGTACCAAGAGACCCAGTACTTC
CASSEEGPTYQETQYF
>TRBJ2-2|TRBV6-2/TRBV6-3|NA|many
TGTGCCAGCAGTTACATGGTCGGGGAGCTGTTTTTT
CASSYMVGELFF
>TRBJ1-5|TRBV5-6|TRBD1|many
TGTGCCAGCAGCACACAGGGGGCCGAGCCCCAGCATTTT
CASSTQGAEPQHF
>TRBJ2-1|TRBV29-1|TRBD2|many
TGCAGCGTCCTGACTAGCAGTGAGCAGTTCTTC
CSVLTSSEQFF
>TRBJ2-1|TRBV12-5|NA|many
TGTGCTAGTGCCCAGGGACGATCATACTTCAATGAGCAGTTCTTC
CASAQGRSYFNEQFF
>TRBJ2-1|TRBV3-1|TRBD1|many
TGTGCCAGCAGCCGTCCGGGACAGGCGATAAGATACAATGAGCAGTTCTTC
CASSRPGQAIRYNEQFF
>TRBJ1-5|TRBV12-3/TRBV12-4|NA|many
TGTGCCAGCAGTTTAAACTCTCCCAGCAATCAGCCCCAGCATTTT
CASSLNSPSNQPQHF
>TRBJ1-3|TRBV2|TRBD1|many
TGTGCCAGCAGTGAAAACAGGGGGCCTTCTCCGCGTTATGGAAACACCATATATTTT
CASSENRGPSPRYGNTIYF
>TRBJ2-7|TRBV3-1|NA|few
TGTGCCAGCAGCGCGGGACCGGGACTCACTCTTCATAACCCCTACGAGCAGTACTTC
CASSAGPGLTLHNPYEQYF